This entry describes one T cell receptor beta chain. Its cognate antigen is unknown. Germline V gives CDR1 DFQATT, CDR2 SNEGSKA (reference sequence). The CDR3 covers 19 residues. This specimen comes from a study of T-cell reconstitution after alpha-beta-depleted transplantation in children. Study-wide findings and caveats: Newly produced T cells mostly accounted for T-cell counts and diversity one year post-transplant. The high TCRbeta diversity at day 60 in some patients came from surviving recipient T cells and thymic progenitors. Expanded graft clones numbering several hundred reportedly gave rise to alpha-beta T cells about two months after transplant.

Using unique molecular identifiers, the investigators prepared the TCRbeta library. TCRdb used MiXCR to reprocess the PCR reads, holding one entry per CDR3 protein. The top ten hold around 24% of the sample, which has roughly 300,000 distinct CDR3 sequences, around a tenth seen once. This clonotype originated in a male patient aged 2-9 years who had a stem cell transplant for chronic granulomatous disease, so the T cells may come from the graft donor. The gene calls are TRBV20-1 and TRBJ2-1, with 12 bases identical to TRBD2. The source material was peripheral blood, sampled 180 days after TCRalphabeta/CD19-depleted stem cell transplant. CDR3 DNA sequence: TGCTGGGCTAGAGATCTCGCCGGTCTAGCGGGAGGGGTAATGAATGAGCAGTTCTTC. The encoded protein is CWARDLAGLAGGVMNEQFF.